This passage covers 21 T cell receptor beta chains from one sample sequenced in a study of identifying expanded T cells in peripheral blood (dated by TCRdb to the late 2010s). Receptors were amplified or captured by the immunoSEQ multiplex PCR assay. TCRdb holds this immuneACCESS table with in-frame rearrangements only. Some clones are missing; in checked studies, unresolved V genes explain under half, and the rest has no known cause. The sample table holds around 84,000 clones, of which 85% to 90% were seen once. Of the sample, 7% to 7.5% is held by the ten largest clones. Material for sequencing was blood. The receptors were sampled from a person aged 18 to 75 in good health.

The CDR3 spells CASRGPVATDTQYF. CDR3 sequence (DNA): TGTGCCAGCAGGGGGCCAGTAGCCACAGATACGCAGTATTTT. V gene TRBV6-5 combines with J gene TRBJ2-3; D may be TRBD1 (5 bases). Germline V lookup: CDR1 MNHEY, CDR2 SVGAGI. With 6 bases removed from V and 2 bases from J, the gap between germline ends came to 12 bases. The CDR3 has 14 residues.

The chain joins TRBV13 to TRBJ2-1; D not certain. Trimming took off 2 bases at V and 8 bases at J, with 7 bases between the two ends. Germline loops: CDR1 PRHDT, CDR2 FYEKMQ (reference sequence). The CDR3 runs 12 residues. As DNA, the CDR3 is TGTGCCAGCAGCTTACGAGGACATGAGCAGTTCTTC. Encoded protein: CASSLRGHEQFF. Drawing the rest from reference TRBV13 and TRBJ2-1, the complete variable domain is AAGVIQSPRHLIKEKRETATLKCYPIPRHDTVYWYQQGPGQDPQFLISFYEKMQSDKGSIPDRFSAQQFSDYHSELNMSSLELGDSALYFCASSLRGHEQFFGPGTRLTVL.

This rearrangement joins TRBV7-2 to TRBJ2-1, with TRBD2 matching 9 bases. Germline V gene lookup returns CDR1 SGHTA and CDR2 FQGNSA. The length of the CDR3 is 16 residues. V lost 5 bases and J lost 9; bases outside the gene matches: 14. CDR3 bases: TGTGCCAGCAGCGCGACTCCGGTGGCGGGAGGGGGTGAGCAGTTCTTC. It specifies CASSATPVAGGGEQFF.

CDR3 region: CASSTGTLKNIQYF. CDR3 in DNA: TGTGCCAGCAGCACCGGGACTTTAAAAAACATTCAGTACTTC. The V and J genes are TRBV7-2 and TRBJ2-4; D might be TRBD2 (6 bases). Germline CDR1 is SGHTA and CDR2 is FQGNSA. CDR3 length: 14 residues. V was trimmed by 5 bases and J by 4 bases, leaving 12 bases between them.

This sequence joins TRBV9 and TRBJ2-6, with D unresolved. Germline V gene lookup returns CDR1 SGDLS and CDR2 YYNGEE. Trimming removed 0 bases from V and 2 bases from J, with 6 bases in between. This CDR3 contains 15 residues. CDR3 loop: CASSVVAAGANVLTF. CDR3 nucleotide sequence: TGTGCCAGCAGCGTAGTGGCAGCTGGGGCCAACGTCCTGACTTTC.

The CDR3 DNA reads TGCGCCAGCAGCTTGCTAGCGGAAGAGACCCAGTACTTC. Translation: CASSLLAEETQYF. The chain joins TRBV5-1 to TRBJ2-5; TRBD2 agrees at 7 bases. V lost 1 base to trimming and J lost 3 bases; unmatched junction nucleotides: 0. Germline lookup yields CDR1 SGHRS and CDR2 YFSETQ. The CDR3 runs 13 residues. Based on the CDR3 plus reference TRBV5-1 and TRBJ2-5, the full variable domain is KAGVTQTPRYLIKTRGQQVTLSCSPISGHRSVSWYQQTPGQGLQFLFEYFSETQRNKGNFPGRFSGRQFSNSRSEMNVSTLELGDSALYLCASSLLAEETQYFGPGTRLLVL.

The rearrangement uses TRBV29-1 and TRBJ1-1; D is perhaps TRBD1 (5 bases). This CDR3 region has 18 residues. V lost 0 bases and J 4 bases, leaving 24 bases between the germline ends. The germline V gene encodes CDR1 SQVTM and CDR2 ANQGSEA. The CDR3 sequence is CSVEDLVWQLGQATEAFF. DNA of the CDR3: TGCAGCGTTGAAGATCTAGTCTGGCAGTTGGGGCAGGCCACTGAAGCTTTCTTT.

This clone came up once. The chain is built from TRBV7-3 and TRBJ1-1; D might be TRBD1 (6 bases). This CDR3 has 14 amino acids. Trimming shortened V by 5 bases and J by 1 base, and 11 bases separated the two germline ends. CDR1 and CDR2 from the germline V gene are SGHTA and FQGTGA. As DNA, the CDR3 is TGTGCCAGCAGCATGGGACACCAGAACACTGAAGCTTTCTTT. This encodes CASSMGHQNTEAFF.

Only a few counts were recorded for this clone. The chain recombines TRBV9 with TRBJ2-4; 7 nucleotides match TRBD2. The V segment lost 1 base and the J segment 1 base; nucleotides outside the gene matches: 5. The CDR3 is 16 residues long. CDR1 and CDR2 from the germline V gene are SGDLS and YYNGEE. The CDR3 is CASSVKAGGAKNIQYF. The CDR3, as DNA: TGTGCCAGCAGCGTAAAGGCCGGGGGGGCCAAAAACATTCAGTACTTC. Supplemented by reference TRBV9 and TRBJ2-4, the full variable domain reads DSGVTQTPKHLITATGQRVTLRCSPRSGDLSVYWYQQSLDQGLQFLIQYYNGEERAKGNILERFSAQQFPDLHSELNLSSLELGDSALYFCASSVKAGGAKNIQYFGAGTRLSVL.

The chain carries TRBV5-6 and TRBJ2-2; tentatively, D is TRBD1 or TRBD2 (5 bases each). The CDR3 contains 14 residues. V lost 5 bases, J lost 6 bases, and 14 bases lay in between. Per the germline V gene, CDR1 is SGHDT and CDR2 is YYEEEE. CDR3 bases: TGTGCCAGCAGGTTCGGGGCGGACGCCGGGGAGCTGTTTTTT. Encoded protein: CASRFGADAGELFF.

V usage is TRBV12-5 and J usage is TRBJ1-4; weak D call: TRBD1 (5 bases). Germline V CDR1 and CDR2: LGHNT, FRNRAP. V gave up 7 bases and J gave up 0 bases, with 6 bases separating them. The CDR3 spans 13 residues. Here the CDR3 reads CASEGATNEKLFF. In DNA form, the CDR3 reads TGTGCTAGTGAAGGGGCAACTAATGAAAAACTGTTTTTT.

This chain joins TRBV7-9 and TRBJ2-2; D is unresolved. The CDR3 covers 14 residues. Between the trimmed V and J ends, which lost 1 base and 1 base, there was a span of 4 bases. Germline lookup yields CDR1 SEHNR and CDR2 FQNEAQ (reference sequence). CDR3 nucleotide sequence: TGTGCCAGCAGCTTAGGGAGGAACACCGGGGAGCTGTTTTTT. The encoded protein is CASSLGRNTGELFF.

This clone is a singleton in its sample. This chain joins TRBV5-1 and TRBJ2-2; no clear D. Germline V gene sequence: CDR1 SGHRS, CDR2 YFSETQ. Trimming shortened V by 2 bases and J by 6 bases, and 8 bases separated the two germline ends. This CDR3 has 13 amino acids. The CDR3 is CASSFRRPGELFF. The CDR3 nucleotides read TGCGCCAGCAGCTTCCGTAGGCCCGGGGAGCTGTTTTTT.

V and J are TRBV5-1 and TRBJ1-1; no reliable D call. Trimming removed 0 bases at V and 8 bases at J, with 5 bases between. The germline CDR1 and CDR2 sequences are SGHRS and YFSETQ. This CDR3 comprises 11 residues. DNA of the CDR3: TGCGCCAGCAGCTTGGGACTAGAAGCTTTCTTT. The encoded protein is CASSLGLEAFF.

This rearrangement joins TRBV5-1 to TRBJ1-4; 7 nucleotides line up with TRBD1. The CDR3 runs to 15 residues. V lost 4 bases to trimming and J lost 8 bases; unmatched junction nucleotides: 11. The germline V gene has CDR1 SGHRS and CDR2 YFSETQ. CDR3 in amino acids: CASSRGGFEHEKLFF. CDR3 DNA: TGCGCCAGCAGCCGAGGGGGCTTCGAACACGAAAAACTGTTTTTT. Drawing the rest from reference TRBV5-1 and TRBJ1-4, the complete variable domain is KAGVTQTPRYLIKTRGQQVTLSCSPISGHRSVSWYQQTPGQGLQFLFEYFSETQRNKGNFPGRFSGRQFSNSRSEMNVSTLELGDSALYLCASSRGGFEHEKLFFGSGTQLSVL.

This rearrangement joins TRBV10-3 to TRBJ1-4, with a possible D match to TRBD1 (5 bases). Looked up from germline, CDR1 is ENHRY and CDR2 is SYGVKD. Trimming left V 2 bases short and J 8 bases short, with 9 bases between. The CDR3 totals 13 residues. DNA for the CDR3: TGTGCCATCAGTGAGGGGTCAGGGGAAAAACTGTTTTTT. This translates into CAISEGSGEKLFF.

This chain links TRBV7-8 with TRBJ2-1; TRBD1 might be the D (5 bases). V was shortened by 5 bases and J by 9 bases, with 20 bases between the two germline ends. The CDR3 runs to 15 residues. Germline assignment: CDR1 SGHVS and CDR2 FQNEAQ. The CDR3 DNA follows: TGTGCCAGCAGCCCCAGGGTTCCCTACGTCGGTGAGCAGTTCTTC. Amino acids: CASSPRVPYVGEQFF.

The J gene is TRBJ1-1, the V gene TRBV27; 9 bases fit TRBD1. The CDR3 sequence is 16 residues long. Germline V gives CDR1 MNHEY, CDR2 SMNVEV (reference sequence). V lost 1 base and J lost 3; bases outside the gene matches: 6. CDR3 DNA: TGTGCCAGCAGTTTATTAGGACAGGGGACGTACACTGAAGCTTTCTTT. Translated, it gives CASSLLGQGTYTEAFF.

About this clone: Different DNA sequences within this sample yield the same CDR3. This chain connects TRBV19 to TRBJ1-5; unclear D gene. There are 13 residues in the CDR3. CDR1 is LNHDA and CDR2 is SQIVND in the germline V gene (reference sequence). The V and J ends lost 3 bases and 2 bases respectively, with 5 bases between them. CDR3 in DNA: TGTGCCAGTAGTATTTGGGGCAATCAGCCCCAGCATTTT. This encodes CASSIWGNQPQHF.

V is TRBV12-1 and J is TRBJ2-2. TRBV12-1 corresponds to a pseudogene. The CDR3 has 15 residues. As DNA, the CDR3 is TGTGCCAGCAGCAGACCCGCCGGGACGATCGGGGAGCTGTTTTTT. Amino acids: CASSRPAGTIGELFF.

V gene TRBV9 combines with J gene TRBJ1-3; TRBD1 aligns across 9 bases. Germline V lookup: CDR1 SGDLS, CDR2 YYNGEE. Trimming at V came to 0 bases and at J to 5 bases, leaving 6 bases not matched to a gene. This CDR3 is 16 amino acids long. CDR3 bases: TGTGCCAGCAGCGTAGATGCCGGGACAGGGCGAAACACCATATATTTT. It yields the protein CASSVDAGTGRNTIYF.